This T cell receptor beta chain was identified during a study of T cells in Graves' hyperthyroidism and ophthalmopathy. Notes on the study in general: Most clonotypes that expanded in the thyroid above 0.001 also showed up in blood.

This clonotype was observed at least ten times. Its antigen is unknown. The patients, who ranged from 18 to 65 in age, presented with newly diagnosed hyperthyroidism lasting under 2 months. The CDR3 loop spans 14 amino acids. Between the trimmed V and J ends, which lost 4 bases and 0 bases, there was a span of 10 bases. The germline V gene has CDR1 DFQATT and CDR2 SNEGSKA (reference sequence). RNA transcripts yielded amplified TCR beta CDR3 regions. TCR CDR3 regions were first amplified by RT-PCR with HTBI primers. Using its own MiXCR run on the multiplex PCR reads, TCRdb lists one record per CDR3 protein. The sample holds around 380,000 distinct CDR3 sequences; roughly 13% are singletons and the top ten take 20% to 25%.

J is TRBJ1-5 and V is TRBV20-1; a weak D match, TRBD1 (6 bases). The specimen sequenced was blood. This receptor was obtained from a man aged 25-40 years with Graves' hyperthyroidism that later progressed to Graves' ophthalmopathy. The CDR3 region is CSATTGSSNQPQHF. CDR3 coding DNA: TGCAGTGCTACTACAGGGTCTAGCAATCAGCCCCAGCATTTT.